The next 3 T cell receptor beta chains were all read from a single sample in a study of early stage breast cancer tumors. Profiling relied on immunoSEQ multiplex PCR, and the TCRdb table lists in-frame clones only, not all of them. The table shows 6,500 or so clones, with about 62% occurring only once. What was sequenced was normal breast tissue next to the tumor. The receptors were sampled from a person between 50 and 60 years old with breast cancer.

The chain carries TRBV11-1 and TRBJ1-5, with D possibly TRBD1 on 5 matching bases. CDR1 and CDR2 (germline): SGHAT, FQDESV (reference sequence). V was trimmed by 1 base and J by 7 bases, leaving 11 bases between them. The CDR3 is 14 amino acids. CDR3 protein: CASSLGGDFQPQHF. DNA of the CDR3: TGTGCCAGCAGCTTAGGGGGGGATTTCCAGCCCCAGCATTTT.

The chain employs TRBV15 and TRBJ2-5; weak D call: TRBD2 (7 bases). CDR1 and CDR2 from the germline V gene are LNHNV and YYDKDF (reference sequence). The CDR3 runs to 14 residues. V was pared by 5 bases and J by 2 bases, with 12 bases between. CDR3 sequence reads: CATSGRGGQETQYF. The CDR3, as DNA: TGTGCCACCAGCGGGAGGGGGGGTCAAGAGACCCAGTACTTC.

This chain links TRBV11-2 with TRBJ2-7, with D unresolved. CDR1 and CDR2 from the germline V gene are SGHAT and FQNNGV. V gave up 5 bases and J gave up 0 bases, with 14 bases separating them. This CDR3 region has 15 residues. CDR3 bases: TGTGCCAGCAGCAATGGACCGATGGCCTCCTACGAGCAGTACTTC. Amino acids: CASSNGPMASYEQYF.